The 14 T cell receptor beta chains below all came from one sample that was sequenced in a study of blood T cell repertoires in COVID-19 (dated by TCRdb to the early 2020s). The library came from the immunoSEQ multiplex PCR assay. TCRdb holds this immuneACCESS table with in-frame rearrangements only. Some clones are missing; in checked studies, unresolved V genes explain under half, and the rest has no known cause. For this sample there are tens of thousands of clones; more than 75% appear just once. Of the sample, over 12% falls within the top ten clones. Sequenced: peripheral blood. These TCRs come from a human donor in a cohort sampled during active COVID-19.

This clone has only a few counts. The chain joins TRBV9 to TRBJ1-5; possible D gene TRBD1, 6 bases. The CDR3 runs to 15 residues. Germline assignment: CDR1 SGDLS and CDR2 YYNGEE. Trimming removed 4 bases from V and 4 bases from J, with 15 bases in between. CDR3 region: CASSPGGGMNQPQHF. DNA for the CDR3: TGTGCCAGCAGCCCGGGAGGGGGGATGAATCAGCCCCAGCATTTT.

The genes are TRBV3-1 (or the pseudogene TRBV3-2) and TRBJ1-5; TRBD1 agrees at 7 bases. The length of the CDR3 is 15 residues. Germline V gene sequence: CDR1 LGHDT, CDR2 YNNKEL (reference sequence). The trim removed 1 base at V and 6 bases at J, leaving 6 bases unmatched. Written as DNA, the CDR3 is TGTGCCAGCAGCCAAGGGGGCAGGGGGAGTCAGCCCCAGCATTTT. This codes for CASSQGGRGSQPQHF.

The genes are TRBV27 and TRBJ2-7; TRBD1 matches at 8 bases. J was trimmed by 1 base and V by 4 bases; bases with no gene match: 6. CDR3 size: 15 residues. Germline V gene data show CDR1 as MNHEY and CDR2 as SMNVEV (reference sequence). As DNA, the CDR3 is TGTGCCAGCAGTTCCCCAGGGGGCGGTTCCTACGAGCAGTACTTC. Residues: CASSSPGGGSYEQYF.

The chain has TRBV6-4 and TRBJ2-1; maybe TRBD2 (5 bases). Between the trimmed V and J ends, which lost 6 bases and 5 bases, there was a span of 11 bases. This CDR3 contains 13 residues. The germline gives CDR1 MRHNA, CDR2 SNTAGT. CDR3 sequence (DNA): TGTGCCAGCAGCCGGGGTGACCACAATGAGCAGTTCTTC. Residues: CASSRGDHNEQFF.

This rearrangement joins TRBV12-5 to TRBJ1-6, with unresolved D. The length of the CDR3 is 16 residues. V was trimmed by 5 bases and J by 0 bases, leaving 11 bases between them. The germline V gene encodes CDR1 LGHNT and CDR2 FRNRAP. CDR3 nucleotides: TGTGCTAGTGGTCTCTTGGCGGGCTCCTATAATTCACCCCTCCACTTT. Translation gives CASGLLAGSYNSPLHF. The full variable domain, completed using reference TRBV12-5 and TRBJ1-6, is DARVTQTPRHKVTEMGQEVTMRCQPILGHNTVFWYRQTMMQGLELLAYFRNRAPLDDSGMPKDRFSAEMPDATLATLKIQPSEPRDSAVYFCASGLLAGSYNSPLHFGNGTRLTVT.

The chain couples TRBV19 to TRBJ2-1, with 10 bases aligning to TRBD2. This CDR3 has 13 amino acids. The germline gives CDR1 LNHDA, CDR2 SQIVND (reference sequence). Trimming at V came to 8 bases and at J to 4 bases, leaving 2 bases not matched to a gene. The CDR3 protein is CASGLAAYNEQFF. The DNA for the CDR3 is TGTGCCAGTGGACTAGCGGCTTACAATGAGCAGTTCTTC.

The gene calls are TRBV18 and TRBJ2-5; no reliable D call. Germline CDR1 reads KGHSH; CDR2 reads LQKENI. V was trimmed by 2 bases and J by 2 bases, leaving 15 bases between them. The CDR3 spans 16 residues. The CDR3 DNA reads as TGTGCCAGCTCACCATTTCTAACCGACGGGCAAGAGACCCAGTACTTC. Protein: CASSPFLTDGQETQYF.

The V gene is TRBV27, the J gene TRBJ1-2; tentative D call: TRBD1 (5 bases). CDR1 is MNHEY, CDR2 SMNVEV, per germline (reference sequence). The CDR3 is made up of 14 amino acids. Trimming stripped 5 bases from V and 8 bases from J, with 18 bases between. The CDR3 reads CASSPSWDGSGYTF. The CDR3 DNA sequence: TGTGCCAGCAGTCCATCCTGGGACGGGAGCGGCTACACCTTC.

The chain joins TRBV18 to TRBJ2-3; no clear D gene. Deletions cut 0 bases from V and 4 bases from J, with 8 bases between. CDR1 is KGHSH, CDR2 LQKENI, per germline. The length of the CDR3 is 14 residues. In DNA, the CDR3 is TGTGCCAGCTCACCACCGAGTGAAGCAGATACGCAGTATTTT. This codes for CASSPPSEADTQYF.

The chain carries TRBV30 and TRBJ1-2; D uncertain. The length of the CDR3 is 12 residues. V was pared by 4 bases and J by 2 bases, with 8 bases between. Germline CDR1 reads GTSNPN; CDR2 reads SVGIG (reference sequence). DNA for the CDR3: TGTGCCTGGAACCCGGGGAACTATGGCTACACCTTC. This codes for CAWNPGNYGYTF.

Only one count was recorded for this clone. The rearrangement uses TRBV9 and TRBJ1-2; D remains unclear. Germline assignment: CDR1 SGDLS and CDR2 YYNGEE. There are 15 residues in the CDR3. Deletions cut 0 bases from V and 2 bases from J, with 11 bases between. In DNA, the CDR3 is TGTGCCAGCAGCGTAGGCCTTGGGCAGAACTATGGCTACACCTTC. Translating it yields CASSVGLGQNYGYTF.

V and J are TRBV30 and TRBJ1-1, with a possible D match to TRBD1 (5 bases). Germline V gene sequence: CDR1 GTSNPN, CDR2 SVGIG (reference sequence). The germline V and J ends were trimmed by 4 bases and 5 bases, with 14 bases remaining between them. The CDR3 covers 13 residues. Here the CDR3 DNA reads TGTGCCTGGACGTCCGGGGGGGGAACTGAAGCTTTCTTT. Amino acids: CAWTSGGGTEAFF.

The chain uses TRBV27 and TRBJ2-2; D perhaps matches TRBD2 (6 bases). The CDR3 contains 17 residues. Trimming left V 3 bases short and J 0 bases short, with 14 bases between. Germline V gene lookup returns CDR1 MNHEY and CDR2 SMNVEV (reference sequence). DNA for the CDR3: TGTGCCAGCAGTTTTAGAGGGACTGTTACGAACACCGGGGAGCTGTTTTTT. Its translation: CASSFRGTVTNTGELFF.

The genes are TRBV6-5 and TRBJ1-1; TRBD1 aligns across 8 bases. Germline loops: CDR1 MNHEY, CDR2 SVGAGI. Trimming cost V 4 bases and J 8 bases; bases outside gene matches: 6. CDR3 length: 13 residues. The CDR3 is CASSLNRDREAFF. CDR3 nucleotide sequence: TGTGCCAGCAGTTTAAACCGGGACAGGGAAGCTTTCTTT.